The 6 T cell receptor beta chains in this list originate from one sample, sequenced in a study of T-cell memory formation after mild COVID-19. TCRdb fed the 5' RACE reads into MiXCR, producing one record per CDR3 protein. The repertoire holds fewer than 350,000 distinct CDR3 sequences, with approximately 14% as singletons. Sequenced material: PBMCs or a T cell subset sorted from them (not recorded which). These TCRs come from a man aged 18-30 years who had mild COVID-19 (a few samples of this study predate the infection). Cell type and time point are not known.

This clonotype was picked up a small number of times. The J gene is TRBJ2-5, the V gene TRBV5-1, with D unclear. The CDR3 totals 14 residues. Trimming removed 0 bases at V and 1 base at J, with 7 bases between. Germline CDR1 and CDR2: SGHRS and YFSETQ. The CDR3 loop is CASSLEAVQETQYF. The DNA for the CDR3 is TGCGCCAGCAGCTTGGAGGCAGTCCAAGAGACCCAGTACTTC.

This clonotype was observed many times. This chain links TRBV24-1 with TRBJ2-5; D perhaps matches TRBD1 (5 bases). V lost 3 bases to trimming and J lost 1 base, with 11 bases between them. CDR1 KGHDR and CDR2 SFDVKD come from the germline V gene. The CDR3 extends over 15 amino acids. CDR3 nucleotides: TGTGCCACCAGTGATGACACCAGGGTCCAAGAGACCCAGTACTTC. This translates into CATSDDTRVQETQYF.

This clonotype appeared a few times. The V and J genes are TRBV12-3 or TRBV12-4 and TRBJ2-1, with D possibly being TRBD2 (6 bases). The CDR3 is 14 residues long. V was clipped by 3 bases and J by 4 bases, with 10 bases between them. The CDR3 nucleotides read TGTGCCAGCAGTTTTCGGGACTTATACAATGAGCAGTTCTTC. Amino acid sequence: CASSFRDLYNEQFF.

This clonotype was seen only a few times. V is TRBV7-8 and J is TRBJ2-2, with 10 nucleotides matching TRBD1. V trimming: 4 bases; J trimming: 7 bases; junction bases outside the gene matches: 12. Looked up from germline, CDR1 is SGHVS and CDR2 is FQNEAQ. This CDR3 comprises 17 residues. CDR3 bases: TGTGCCAGCAGCTCAGGGTTGGGACAGGGGCTTGACGGGGAGCTGTTTTTT. Encoded protein: CASSSGLGQGLDGELFF.

This clonotype came up a few times. The chain employs TRBV12-3 or TRBV12-4 and TRBJ2-3; 7 nucleotides line up with TRBD2. After removal of 5 bases from V and 2 bases from J, the junction contained 10 bases not matched to a gene. CDR3 size: 16 residues. For the CDR3, the DNA is TGTGCCAGCAGTCTTTTTTCGGCGGGGGACACAGATACGCAGTATTTT. Its translation: CASSLFSAGDTDTQYF.

Ten or more counts support this clonotype. V usage is TRBV5-1 and J usage is TRBJ2-3; TRBD2 might be the D (6 bases). Germline loops: CDR1 SGHRS, CDR2 YFSETQ. Trimming took 4 bases from V and 2 from J, leaving 11 bases between them. This CDR3 comprises 14 residues. The CDR3 sequence: CASSIGLPTDTQYF. The CDR3 DNA sequence: TGCGCCAGCAGCATCGGACTACCCACAGATACGCAGTATTTT.